The 28 T cell receptor beta chains given below trace back to one sample, sequenced in a study of blood T cells in healthy people across ages (dated by TCRdb to 2013 to 2016). Preparation of the library involved 5' RACE. TCRdb shows the sequencer as Illumina HiSeq 2500. The second PCR ran for about 7 to 11 cycles and used a J-beta primer mix along with a sample-barcoded 5' primer. In TCRdb, the public reads were trimmed at Q25 with fastp and aligned with MiXCR, with productive beta chains retained. Here each entry gathers all rows of one CDR3 protein and keeps the most common genes and DNA. For this sample there are hundreds of thousands of distinct CDR3 sequences; 55% to 70% appear just once. The ten largest make up about 20% of the sample. Material: blood. These receptors were obtained from a young man in good health.

CDR3 amino acids: CASKAASYNEQFF. CDR3 DNA: TGTGCCTCCAAGGCAGCCTCCTACAATGAGCAGTTCTTC. V is TRBV7-2 and J is TRBJ2-1; D gene unclear. CDR1 and CDR2 from the germline V gene are SGHTA and FQGNSA. Trimming stripped 11 bases from V and 0 bases from J, with 11 bases between. The CDR3 is made up of 13 amino acids.

The CDR3 sequence: CSVEPGQGDYGYTF. In nucleotides, the CDR3 is TGCAGCGTTGAACCGGGACAGGGGGACTATGGCTACACCTTC. The rearrangement uses TRBV29-1 and TRBJ1-2; 11 bases map to TRBD1. The CDR3 runs to 14 residues. Germline V gene lookup returns CDR1 SQVTM and CDR2 ANQGSEA. The V segment lost 2 bases and the J segment 3 bases; nucleotides outside the gene matches: 2.

The rearrangement joins TRBV10-3 to TRBJ2-7, with D possibly matching TRBD1 (5 bases). The germline V gene has CDR1 ENHRY and CDR2 SYGVKD. The V gene lost 8 bases and the J gene lost 1 base, with 15 bases spanning the gap. The CDR3 is 14 amino acids. CDR3 in amino acids: CAIASASGSYEQYF. CDR3 DNA sequence: TGTGCCATCGCGTCGGCATCAGGGTCCTACGAGCAGTACTTC.

V gene TRBV11-1 combines with J gene TRBJ2-2; no reliable D call. CDR1 SGHAT and CDR2 FQDESV come from the germline V gene (reference sequence). The CDR3 length is 15 residues. V gave up 2 bases and J gave up 6 bases, with 13 bases separating them. The CDR3, as DNA: TGTGCCAGCAGCTTACGAACCGATGGGGCCGGGGAGCTGTTTTTT. Residues: CASSLRTDGAGELFF.

This rearrangement joins TRBV4-2 to TRBJ2-7; 7 positions match TRBD2. Germline values: CDR1 LGHNA, CDR2 YNFKEQ. The CDR3 consists of 16 residues. V was clipped by 1 base and J by 0 bases; unmatched bases: 6. The CDR3 DNA reads TGTGCCAGCAGCCAAGGCCCGCGGGGGAGCTCCTACGAGCAGTACTTC. It specifies CASSQGPRGSSYEQYF.

Of note for this clonotype: Sequence at one end of the junction differs from germline and may be a read error. The chain has TRBV7-2 and TRBJ2-3; possibly TRBD2 for D (5 bases). This CDR3 is 12 amino acids long. Germline CDR1 is SGHTA and CDR2 is FQGNSA. The CDR3 DNA reads TGTGCCTGCAGCATCGGGGTTGATACGCAGTATTTT. This translates into CACSIGVDTQYF.

This sequence joins TRBV6-6 and TRBJ1-2; D is uncertain. The CDR3 sequence is 12 residues long. Germline assignment: CDR1 MNHNY and CDR2 SVGAGI (reference sequence). The germline V and J ends were trimmed by 8 bases and 6 bases, with 13 bases remaining between them. CDR3 loop: CASYHPGNGYTF. The CDR3 DNA follows: TGTGCCAGCTACCATCCCGGCAATGGCTACACCTTC.

In this sample, this clonotype turned up a few times. The chain has TRBV10-3 and TRBJ2-1, with D maybe TRBD2 (6 bases). V was cut by 6 bases and J by 3 bases, with 12 bases left in between. The CDR3 loop spans 14 amino acids. Germline CDR1 is ENHRY and CDR2 is SYGVKD. As DNA, the CDR3 is TGTGCCATCAGGGGGGGACTCAACTACAATGAGCAGTTCTTC. Translated: CAIRGGLNYNEQFF.

J is TRBJ2-4 and V is TRBV11-2, with TRBD2 matching over 8 bases. The closer fit of TRBJ2-5 to the DNA end suggests the J call may be wrong. The CDR3 is 15 residues long. In germline, CDR1 is SGHAT, CDR2 FQNNGV. The CDR3 is CASSFGGGTKETQYF. The CDR3, as DNA: TGTGCCAGCAGCTTTGGCGGGGGGACGAAAGAGACCCAGTACTTC.

V is TRBV7-6 and J is TRBJ1-1; D is undetermined. The CDR3 is 14 residues long. The V end lost 2 bases, the J end lost 0 bases, and 7 bases lay between the germline ends. CDR1 is SGHVS, CDR2 FNYEAQ, per germline. Here the CDR3 reads CASSLWVLNTEAFF. As DNA, the CDR3 is TGTGCCAGCAGCTTATGGGTCCTGAACACTGAAGCTTTCTTT.

This clonotype was counted ten times or more. The V gene is TRBV14, the J gene TRBJ2-3, with a possible D match to TRBD2 (5 bases). The CDR3 totals 13 residues. Between the trimmed V and J ends, which lost 2 bases and 5 bases, there was a span of 8 bases. Germline CDR1 is SGHDN and CDR2 is FVKESK. CDR3 residues: CASSQFSGDTQYF. DNA of the CDR3: TGTGCCAGCAGCCAATTCAGCGGAGATACGCAGTATTTT.

The CDR3 loop reads CASSPRLAVKEYNEQFF. Written as DNA, the CDR3 is TGTGCCAGCAGCCCGCGACTAGCGGTAAAAGAGTACAATGAGCAGTTCTTC. The chain joins TRBV3-1 to TRBJ2-1; 9 bases agree with TRBD2. This CDR3 spans 17 amino acids. Germline CDR1 reads LGHDT; CDR2 reads YNNKEL (reference sequence). After removal of 4 bases from V and 4 bases from J, the junction contained 11 bases not matched to a gene.

This clonotype has only a few counts. The rearrangement uses TRBV7-9 and TRBJ1-1; perhaps TRBD1 as D (5 bases). The V end was cut by 5 bases, the J end by 3 bases, with 16 bases between. Germline assignment: CDR1 SEHNR and CDR2 FQNEAQ (reference sequence). This CDR3 is 15 amino acids long. CDR3 sequence: CASSLRKQGDTEAFF. CDR3 bases: TGTGCCAGCAGCCTGCGCAAACAAGGGGACACTGAAGCTTTCTTT.

The chain employs TRBV4-1 and TRBJ2-1, with D hard to call. The end of the DNA aligns better with TRBJ2-7, so the J call may be wrong. The germline V gene has CDR1 MGHRA and CDR2 YSYEKL. CDR3 length equals 14 residues. For the CDR3, the DNA is TGCGCCAGCAGCCAACCTACTACACTCAATGAGCAGTACTTC. Protein sequence: CASSQPTTLNEQYF.

The J gene is TRBJ2-3, the V gene TRBV20-1; the D is unclear. Between the trimmed V and J ends, which lost 5 bases and 5 bases, there was a span of 14 bases. CDR3 length: 13 residues. Germline lookup yields CDR1 DFQATT and CDR2 SNEGSKA (reference sequence). The CDR3 region is CSAPHGEGDTQYF. For the CDR3, the DNA is TGCAGTGCTCCCCACGGCGAAGGAGATACGCAGTATTTT.

The rearrangement uses TRBV28 and TRBJ2-1; unclear D gene. Germline V gives CDR1 MDHEN, CDR2 SYDVKM. CDR3 length: 15 residues. V was shortened by 10 bases and J by 2 bases, with 18 bases between the two germline ends. The CDR3, as DNA: TGTGCCAACAGCTCCCGTGAACGGCCCTACAATGAGCAGTTCTTC. It specifies CANSSRERPYNEQFF.

This rearrangement joins TRBV5-1 to TRBJ2-1, with 8 bases identical to TRBD2. With V trimmed by 5 bases and J by 3 bases, 7 bases remained unmatched. CDR3 size: 15 residues. Germline CDR1 and CDR2: SGHRS and YFSETQ. The CDR3 DNA sequence: TGCGCCAGCAGACCGACTAGCGAAAACTACAATGAGCAGTTCTTC. Translating gives CASRPTSENYNEQFF.

The rearrangement links TRBV29-1 to TRBJ2-3, with no clear D. Per the germline V gene, CDR1 is SQVTM and CDR2 is ANQGSEA. There are 12 residues in the CDR3. Trimming shortened V by 8 bases and J by 1 base, and 10 bases separated the two germline ends. CDR3 loop: CSYYDGTDTQYF. The CDR3 DNA is TGCAGCTATTACGACGGCACAGATACGCAGTATTTT.

The chain joins TRBV20-1 to TRBJ2-7, with 7 bases identical to TRBD1. The CDR3 covers 15 residues. The trim removed 6 bases at V and 5 bases at J, leaving 16 bases unmatched. Germline V CDR1 and CDR2: DFQATT, SNEGSKA (reference sequence). This CDR3 is CSARKLGTDFNEQYF. The CDR3 coding sequence is TGCAGTGCCAGAAAGCTAGGGACAGATTTTAACGAGCAGTACTTC.

The CDR3: CASSQKWNQPQHF. CDR3 coding DNA: TGCGCCAGCAGCCAGAAGTGGAATCAGCCCCAGCATTTT. The V and J genes are TRBV4-3 and TRBJ1-5; D gene unclear. The V gene lost 3 bases and the J gene lost 4 bases, with 7 bases spanning the gap. CDR1 and CDR2 (germline): LGHNA, YSLEER. The CDR3 is 13 amino acids.

This clonotype was seen only once. This chain uses TRBV4-2 with TRBJ2-3; 13 bases line up with TRBD2. The CDR3 runs 19 residues. Germline V gives CDR1 LGHNA, CDR2 YNFKEQ. V dropped 4 bases and J dropped 4; count of bases not matched to a gene: 14. CDR3 region: CASSLGPRVGLAGADTQYF. CDR3 bases: TGTGCCAGCAGCCTCGGGCCCCGAGTCGGACTAGCGGGAGCAGATACGCAGTATTTT.

This clonotype was seen ten or more times. The V gene is TRBV13, the J gene TRBJ2-5, with TRBD2 matching over 11 bases. Germline V gives CDR1 PRHDT, CDR2 FYEKMQ (reference sequence). With V trimmed by 5 bases and J by 2 bases, 4 bases remained unmatched. This CDR3 comprises 15 residues. In nucleotides, the CDR3 is TGTGCCAGCAGCCTTCTAGCGGGAGGTCAAGAGACCCAGTACTTC. Encoded protein: CASSLLAGGQETQYF.

This clonotype was counted once. This rearrangement joins TRBV10-2 to TRBJ2-7, with unresolved D. Trimming left V 3 bases short and J 2 bases short, with 8 bases between. The germline V gene has CDR1 WSHSY and CDR2 SAAADI. This CDR3 region has 13 residues. CDR3 region: CASSDSRPYEQYF. The CDR3 nucleotides read TGCGCCAGCAGTGACTCCAGACCCTACGAGCAGTACTTC.

The chain couples TRBV2 to TRBJ2-7, with no clear D. The length of the CDR3 is 13 residues. The ends were cut back, 8 bases at V and 3 bases at J, with 14 bases in the middle. The germline V gene has CDR1 SNHLY and CDR2 FYNNEI. The CDR3 bases are TGTGCCAGCGCCCGGACCTTAGGCTACGAGCAGTACTTC. It specifies CASARTLGYEQYF.

The CDR3 DNA reads as TGTGCCACCAGCAGAAGGGGGGGGAGTCCTGAAGCTTTCTTT. It codes for CATSRRGGSPEAFF. The gene calls are TRBV15 and TRBJ1-1, with D tentatively TRBD1 (6 bases). Germline V gene data show CDR1 as LNHNV and CDR2 as YYDKDF (reference sequence). This CDR3 has 14 residues. Trimming cost V 2 bases and J 6 bases, with 13 bases left between them.

As DNA, the CDR3 is TGTGCCAGCAGCCAATCCAGCTCCTATAATTCACCCCTCCACTTT. It codes for CASSQSSSYNSPLHF. The V call is TRBV16, the J call TRBJ1-6; no firm D call. Germline V gives CDR1 KGHSY, CDR2 FQNENV. CDR3 length equals 15 residues. Trimming left V 0 bases short and J 0 bases short, with 3 bases between. Based on the CDR3 plus reference TRBV16 and TRBJ1-6, the full variable domain is GEEVAQTPKHLVRGEGQKAKLYCAPIKGHSYVFWYQQVLKNEFKFLISFQNENVFDETGMPKERFSAKCLPNSPCSLEIQATKLEDSAVYFCASSQSSSYNSPLHFGNGTRLTVT.

This clonotype occurred a few times. This chain uses TRBV7-2 with TRBJ1-1; no firm D call. V lost 6 bases and J lost 8, with 19 bases in between. The CDR3 is 14 residues long. CDR1 and CDR2 (germline): SGHTA, FQGNSA. DNA for the CDR3: TGTGCCAGCAGACCTGACACGGTCGGAGGAGAAGCTTTCTTT. This encodes CASRPDTVGGEAFF.

The sample holds a few counts of this clonotype. This chain uses TRBV4-3 with TRBJ1-2, with D tentatively TRBD1 (6 bases). This CDR3 is built from 15 residues. The germline V gene has CDR1 LGHNA and CDR2 YSLEER. V was pared by 1 base and J by 6 bases, with 15 bases between. CDR3 residues: CASSQVGTPGDGYTF. CDR3 nucleotides: TGCGCCAGCAGCCAAGTTGGCACGCCAGGGGATGGCTACACCTTC.